Below are 19 T cell receptor beta chains sequenced from a single sample in a study of blood T cell repertoires in COVID-19. Assay used: immunoSEQ multiplex PCR; TCRdb lists only in-frame clones, some missing. Here the sample spans approximately 500,000 clones, about 89% being singletons. The sequenced sample was peripheral blood. The receptors come from a woman in her 50s with COVID-19, enrolled during active disease.

This clone appeared a single time. This chain links TRBV6-5 with TRBJ1-2; TRBD1 is a possible D gene (6 bases). The length of the CDR3 is 14 residues. Germline lookup yields CDR1 MNHEY and CDR2 SVGAGI. Trimming shortened V by 6 bases and J by 3 bases, and 14 bases separated the two germline ends. The CDR3 is CASRPGGRDYGYTF. In nucleotides, the CDR3 is TGTGCCAGCAGACCCGGGGGGCGCGACTATGGCTACACCTTC.

V usage is TRBV28 and J usage is TRBJ1-1, with a weak D call TRBD1 (6 bases). Germline CDR1 reads MDHEN; CDR2 reads SYDVKM. The CDR3 runs to 16 residues. The CDR3, as DNA: TGTGTCGGTTCCCGTAGGAGTCTGACAGGGAACACTGAAGCTTTCTTT. Its translation: CVGSRRSLTGNTEAFF.

This chain joins TRBV24-1 and TRBJ2-7; weak D call: TRBD1 (6 bases). The V and J ends lost 4 bases and 3 bases respectively, with 15 bases between them. This CDR3 spans 15 amino acids. The germline V gene encodes CDR1 KGHDR and CDR2 SFDVKD. CDR3 coding DNA: TGTGCCACCAGTGACGATACAGGGACCGGCTACGAGCAGTACTTC. Amino acids: CATSDDTGTGYEQYF.

This clone was counted a single time. CDR3 region: CASSSNSGGKNIQYF. CDR3 DNA sequence: TGTGCCAGCAGTTCCAATAGCGGGGGAAAAAACATTCAGTACTTC. The rearrangement uses TRBV6-5 and TRBJ2-4, with 9 bases fitting TRBD2. The ends lost 4 bases at V and 4 bases at J; junction bases unmatched: 5. Germline CDR1 MNHEY, CDR2 SVGAGI. The length of the CDR3 is 15 residues.

V and J are TRBV4-2 and TRBJ2-1; weak D call: TRBD2 (6 bases). Germline CDR1 reads LGHNA; CDR2 reads YNFKEQ. The CDR3 has 16 amino acids. Trimming shortened V by 1 base and J by 2 bases, and 12 bases separated the two germline ends. The CDR3 reads CASSQADPGAYNEQFF. CDR3 nucleotide sequence: TGTGCCAGCAGCCAAGCGGACCCGGGGGCCTACAATGAGCAGTTCTTC.

The chain couples TRBV19 to TRBJ2-5; TRBD1 is a possible D gene (6 bases). From germline, CDR1 is LNHDA and CDR2 SQIVND (reference sequence). Between the trimmed V and J ends, which lost 3 bases and 3 bases, there was a span of 8 bases. The CDR3 extends over 13 amino acids. The CDR3 protein is CASSMGQKETQYF. The CDR3 DNA follows: TGTGCCAGTAGTATGGGACAAAAAGAGACCCAGTACTTC.

This chain links TRBV7-2 with TRBJ1-5; TRBD1 aligns across 8 bases. Germline-derived CDR1 and CDR2 are SGHTA and FQGNSA. V lost 3 bases to trimming and J lost 4 bases; unmatched junction nucleotides: 8. This CDR3 is 16 amino acids long. CDR3 region: CASSFQPGQDNQPQHF. CDR3 DNA: TGTGCCAGCAGCTTTCAACCGGGACAGGATAATCAGCCCCAGCATTTT. Full variable domain (remainder filled in from reference TRBV7-2 and TRBJ1-5): GAGVSQSPSNKVTEKGKDVELRCDPISGHTALYWYRQSLGQGLEFLIYFQGNSAPDKSGLPSDRFSAERTGGSVSTLTIQRTQQEDSAVYLCASSFQPGQDNQPQHFGDGTRLSIL.

This rearrangement joins TRBV18 to TRBJ1-1; a possible D gene is TRBD1 (5 bases). Trimming cost V 8 bases and J 4 bases, with 11 bases left between them. The CDR3 runs to 12 residues. CDR1 is KGHSH and CDR2 is LQKENI in the germline V gene. The DNA of the CDR3 is TGTGCCAGCCTCCCGGGGGGCACTGAAGCTTTCTTT. Protein product: CASLPGGTEAFF.

Only one count was recorded for this clone. This rearrangement joins TRBV6-5 to TRBJ2-7, with D possibly being TRBD2 (6 bases). With 2 bases removed from V and 3 bases from J, the gap between germline ends came to 14 bases. Germline CDR1 and CDR2: MNHEY and SVGAGI. CDR3 length equals 15 residues. CDR3 in amino acids: CASSYGGEVGYEQYF. In DNA form, the CDR3 reads TGTGCCAGCAGTTACGGCGGGGAGGTGGGCTACGAGCAGTACTTC.

The chain recombines TRBV5-1 with TRBJ1-1; D possibly corresponds to TRBD1 (5 bases). V was trimmed by 3 bases and J by 10 bases, leaving 16 bases between them. This CDR3 spans 13 amino acids. The germline CDR1 and CDR2 sequences are SGHRS and YFSETQ. The DNA for the CDR3 is TGCGCCAGCAGCTCTCAGGGTGGGTCTGGAGCTTTCTTT. Its translation is CASSSQGGSGAFF.

The genes are TRBV5-1 and TRBJ2-3; perhaps TRBD1 as D (5 bases). From germline, CDR1 is SGHRS and CDR2 YFSETQ. The CDR3 extends over 15 amino acids. V was pared by 3 bases and J by 0 bases, with 11 bases between. CDR3 sequence reads: CASSSTRASTDTQYF. The CDR3, as DNA: TGCGCCAGCAGCTCCACCAGGGCGAGCACAGATACGCAGTATTTT.

The chain has TRBV18 and TRBJ1-3; 9 bases map to TRBD1. V was pared by 0 bases and J by 6 bases, with 6 bases of the junction left unmatched. Germline values: CDR1 KGHSH, CDR2 LQKENI. The CDR3 consists of 16 residues. CDR3 nucleotide sequence: TGTGCCAGCTCACCACCCGGGACAGGGCCCCAAAACACCATATATTTT. Amino acids: CASSPPGTGPQNTIYF.

The chain is built from TRBV6-1 and TRBJ2-3, with D maybe TRBD2 (6 bases). V was trimmed by 1 base and J by 6 bases, leaving 14 bases between them. The CDR3 consists of 15 residues. Germline V gene lookup returns CDR1 MNHNS and CDR2 SASEGT. CDR3 residues: CASSEGGLPADTQYF. For the CDR3, the DNA is TGTGCCAGCAGTGAAGGGGGACTGCCTGCGGATACGCAGTATTTT.

The gene calls are TRBV7-8 and TRBJ1-1; D not certain. V was shortened by 5 bases and J by 5 bases, with 12 bases between the two germline ends. There are 13 residues in the CDR3. The germline gives CDR1 SGHVS, CDR2 FQNEAQ. CDR3: CASSPRQRTEAFF. The CDR3 DNA is TGTGCCAGCAGCCCACGGCAGAGGACTGAAGCTTTCTTT.

The chain joins TRBV6-1 to TRBJ1-3; D perhaps matches TRBD1 (5 bases). The CDR3 consists of 14 residues. Germline V CDR1 and CDR2: MNHNS, SASEGT. V lost 3 bases and J 0 bases, leaving 6 bases between the germline ends. CDR3: CASSEQGSGNTIYF. As DNA, the CDR3 is TGTGCCAGCAGTGAGCAGGGCTCTGGAAACACCATATATTTT.

This sequence joins TRBV3-1 (or the pseudogene TRBV3-2) and TRBJ2-3; tentatively, D is TRBD2 (5 bases). The CDR3 consists of 12 residues. V was cut by 8 bases and J by 8 bases, with 14 bases left in between. CDR1 is LGHDT and CDR2 is YNNKEL in the germline V gene (reference sequence). Here the CDR3 reads CASGLAWGTQYF. The CDR3 DNA sequence: TGTGCCAGCGGACTGGCGTGGGGTACGCAGTATTTT.

This chain links TRBV3-1 (or the pseudogene TRBV3-2) with TRBJ2-1; 11 bases map to TRBD2. Germline loops: CDR1 LGHDT, CDR2 YNNKEL (reference sequence). CDR3 length: 17 residues. J was trimmed by 2 bases and V by 4 bases; bases with no gene match: 7. Written as DNA, the CDR3 is TGTGCCAGCAGCCGGATTACTAGCGGGGGTGCCTACAATGAGCAGTTCTTC. This encodes CASSRITSGGAYNEQFF.

The chain recombines TRBV12-3 or TRBV12-4 with TRBJ1-5; D possibly corresponds to TRBD1 (5 bases). With 3 bases removed from V and 7 bases from J, the gap between germline ends came to 10 bases. CDR3 length: 13 amino acids. CDR3 bases: TGTGCCAGCAGTTTTGGGGGGGGGCAGCCCCAGCATTTT. It translates to CASSFGGGQPQHF.

The rearrangement uses TRBV29-1 and TRBJ1-1; 10 bases align to TRBD1. The germline V gene has CDR1 SQVTM and CDR2 ANQGSEA. The junction had 8 bases not matched to a gene; V was cut back by 7 bases and J by 6 bases. CDR3 size: 13 residues. This CDR3 reads CSARQGAMAEAFF. The CDR3 nucleotides are TGCAGCGCCCGACAGGGGGCAATGGCTGAAGCTTTCTTT. Full variable domain (remainder filled in from reference TRBV29-1 and TRBJ1-1): SAVISQKPSRDICQRGTSLTIQCQVDSQVTMMFWYRQQPGQSLTLIATANQGSEATYESGFVIDKFPISRPNLTFSTLTVSNMSPEDSSIYLCSARQGAMAEAFFGQGTRLTVV.